The source of this T cell receptor beta chain is a study of OX40 agonist ivuxolimab in advanced cancers. Broader study findings: At doses 0.1 to 3.0 mg/kg, CD4+ and CD8+ clones expanded.

This CDR3 is built from 14 residues. Looked up from germline, CDR1 is LNHDA and CDR2 is SQIVND (reference sequence). Germline trimming cut 7 bases from V and 10 bases from J; bases unmatched to any gene: 12. Points on this clone: Its antigen remains unknown.

Here immunoSEQ multiplex PCR was the method, and the copy in TCRdb shows in-frame clones only, minus some. The data show 70,000 or so clones, with around 85% seen just once and under 6.5% held by the top ten. Here the sequenced sample was CD4+ or CD8+ T cells sorted from blood, taken in a trial of the OX40 agonist ivuxolimab. The TCR sequence derives from an adult with an advanced solid tumor such as melanoma, head and neck, liver or kidney cancer. The chain joins TRBV19 to TRBJ2-1, with 8 nucleotides matching TRBD2. The CDR3 spells CASNDGGAYEEQFF. The CDR3 DNA sequence: TGTGCCAGTAACGACGGGGGGGCCTATGAGGAGCAGTTCTTC.